This entry features one T cell receptor (beta chain) sequence. Its matching antigen is unknown. TCRdb itself ran the RT-PCR reads through MiXCR, one entry per CDR3 protein. The sample has about 540,000 distinct CDR3 sequences, 20% to 25% seen once. The CDR3 extends over 13 amino acids. The germline V gene encodes CDR1 SGHTA and CDR2 FQGNSA. Unmatched junction bases numbered 6, after V lost 5 bases and J lost 6 bases. The data originate from a study of response to subunit inactivated influenza vaccine. Study-level results: That few new T cells are recruited by each seasonal influenza vaccination was the authors' suggestion.

The same sample was also studied in work on T cells expressing NK-cell markers. As that report states: It was by 5'RACE template switching with UMIs that TCR beta cDNA was made. Repertoire data for TCR beta were derived from sorted T cells (CD3+CD56+NKG2C+, CD3+CD56+NKG2C- and CD3+CD56-NKG2C+). In the group of eight sequenced donors, seven were HCMV-seropositive and one was seronegative. Dominant NKG2C+ clonotype frequencies of roughly 1.0-7.0% of CD8+ T cells were measured in about 6 donors.

The chain joins TRBV7-2 to TRBJ1-2; 7 nucleotides align to TRBD1. This clonotype was obtained from a man in his fifties or sixties who received an inactivated influenza vaccine. This material consisted of CD4+ T cells sorted from PBMCs, taken about 11 days after vaccination. The CDR3 region has the DNA TGTGCCAGCAGCCCCCGACAGGGCCATGGCTACACCTTC. Translated: CASSPRQGHGYTF.